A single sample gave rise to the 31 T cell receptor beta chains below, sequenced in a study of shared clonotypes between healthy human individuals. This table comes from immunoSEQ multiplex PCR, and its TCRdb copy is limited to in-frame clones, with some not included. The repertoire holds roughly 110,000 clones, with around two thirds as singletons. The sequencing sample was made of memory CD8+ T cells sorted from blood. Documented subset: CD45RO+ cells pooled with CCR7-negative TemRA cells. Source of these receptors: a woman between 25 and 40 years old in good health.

The CDR3 DNA reads as TGCGCCAGCAGATTACAGGGGGATGGATATGGCTACACCTTC. Its translation: CASRLQGDGYGYTF. The V and J genes are TRBV5-1 and TRBJ1-2; 8 bases match TRBD1. V was clipped by 5 bases and J by 5 bases; unmatched bases: 8. Germline CDR1 reads SGHRS; CDR2 reads YFSETQ. The CDR3 extends over 14 amino acids.

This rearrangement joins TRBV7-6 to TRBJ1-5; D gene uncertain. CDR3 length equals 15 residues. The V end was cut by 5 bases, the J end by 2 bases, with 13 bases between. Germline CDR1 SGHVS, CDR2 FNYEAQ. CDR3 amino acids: CASSPGGEGNQPQHF. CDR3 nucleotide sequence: TGTGCCAGCAGCCCGGGAGGAGAAGGCAATCAGCCCCAGCATTTT.

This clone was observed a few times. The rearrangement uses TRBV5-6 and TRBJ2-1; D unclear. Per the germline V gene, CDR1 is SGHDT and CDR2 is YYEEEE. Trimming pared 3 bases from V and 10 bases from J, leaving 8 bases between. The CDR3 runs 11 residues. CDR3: CASSSTREQFF. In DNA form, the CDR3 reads TGTGCCAGCAGCTCTACCCGGGAGCAGTTCTTC.

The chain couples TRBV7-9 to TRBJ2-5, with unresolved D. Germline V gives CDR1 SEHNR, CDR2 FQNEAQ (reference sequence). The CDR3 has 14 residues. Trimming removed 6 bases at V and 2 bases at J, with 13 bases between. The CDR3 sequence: CASSPSTFQETQYF. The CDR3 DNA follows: TGTGCCAGCAGTCCTTCTACGTTTCAAGAGACCCAGTACTTC.

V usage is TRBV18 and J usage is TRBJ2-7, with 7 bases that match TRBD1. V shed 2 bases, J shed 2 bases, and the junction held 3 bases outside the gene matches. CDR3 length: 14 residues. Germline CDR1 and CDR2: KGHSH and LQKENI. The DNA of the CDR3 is TGTGCCAGCTCACCAGGGACAGCACCCTACGAGCAGTACTTC. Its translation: CASSPGTAPYEQYF.

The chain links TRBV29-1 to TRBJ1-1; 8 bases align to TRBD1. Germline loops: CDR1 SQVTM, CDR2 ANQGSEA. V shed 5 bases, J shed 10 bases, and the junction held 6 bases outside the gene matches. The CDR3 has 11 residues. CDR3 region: CSVRTGWGAFF. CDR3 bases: TGCAGCGTTCGGACAGGGTGGGGAGCTTTCTTT.

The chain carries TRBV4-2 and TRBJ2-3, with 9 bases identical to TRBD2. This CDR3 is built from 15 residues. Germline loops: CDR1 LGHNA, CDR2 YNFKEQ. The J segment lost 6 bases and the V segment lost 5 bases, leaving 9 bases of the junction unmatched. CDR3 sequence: CASSLGGRALDTQYF. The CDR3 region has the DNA TGTGCCAGCAGCTTAGGCGGGAGGGCCTTGGATACGCAGTATTTT.

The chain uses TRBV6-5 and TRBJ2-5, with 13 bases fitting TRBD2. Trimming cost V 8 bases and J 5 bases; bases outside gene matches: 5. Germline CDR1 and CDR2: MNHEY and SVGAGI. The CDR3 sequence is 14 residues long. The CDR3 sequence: CASGLAGVRETQYF. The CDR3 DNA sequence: TGTGCCAGCGGACTAGCGGGAGTAAGGGAGACCCAGTACTTC.

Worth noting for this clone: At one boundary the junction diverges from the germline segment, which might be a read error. CDR3 in amino acids: CASSLEVYRGNFGYTF. CDR3 nucleotide sequence: TGTGCCAGCAGCTTAGAGGTCTACAGGGGGAACTTTGGCTACACCTTC. The chain combines TRBV13 with TRBJ1-2, with 8 positions matching TRBD1. The CDR3 runs 16 residues. In germline, CDR1 is PRHDT, CDR2 FYEKMQ (reference sequence). Full variable domain (rest looked up from reference TRBV13 and TRBJ1-2): AAGVIQSPRHLIKEKRETATLKCYPIPRHDTVYWYQQGPGQDPQFLISFYEKMQSDKGSIPDRFSAQQFSDYHSELNMSSLELGDSALYFCASSLEVYRGNFGYTFGSGTRLTVV.

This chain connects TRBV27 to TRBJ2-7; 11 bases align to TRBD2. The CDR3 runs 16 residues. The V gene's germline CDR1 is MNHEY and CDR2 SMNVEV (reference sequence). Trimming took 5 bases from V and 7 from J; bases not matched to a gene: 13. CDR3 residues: CASSPLRTSGSWEQYF. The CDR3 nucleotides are TGTGCCAGCAGTCCCCTCAGAACTAGCGGGAGTTGGGAGCAGTACTTC.

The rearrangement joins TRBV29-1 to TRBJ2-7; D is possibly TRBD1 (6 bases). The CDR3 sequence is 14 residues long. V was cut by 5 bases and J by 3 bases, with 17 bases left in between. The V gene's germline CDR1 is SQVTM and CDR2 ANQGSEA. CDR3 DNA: TGCAGCGTTTCCGGGACAAATACCAACTACGAGCAGTACTTC. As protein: CSVSGTNTNYEQYF.

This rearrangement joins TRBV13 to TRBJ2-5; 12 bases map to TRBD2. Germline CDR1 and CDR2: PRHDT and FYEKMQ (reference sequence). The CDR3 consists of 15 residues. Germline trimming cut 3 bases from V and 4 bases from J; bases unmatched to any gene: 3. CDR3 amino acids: CASSFPGLAGETQYF. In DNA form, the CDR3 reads TGTGCCAGCAGCTTTCCGGGACTAGCGGGAGAGACCCAGTACTTC.

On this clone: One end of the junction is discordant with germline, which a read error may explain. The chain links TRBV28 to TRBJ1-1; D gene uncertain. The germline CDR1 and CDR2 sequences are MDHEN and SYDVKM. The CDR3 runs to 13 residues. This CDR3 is CTSSPDGNTEAFF. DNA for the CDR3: TGTACCAGCAGTCCGGACGGAAACACTGAAGCTTTCTTT.

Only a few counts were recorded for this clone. CDR3 amino acids: CASSPLGGSYEQYF. The CDR3 DNA follows: TGTGCCAGCAGTCCCCTTGGGGGCTCCTACGAGCAGTACTTC. The rearrangement uses TRBV28 and TRBJ2-7; the D gene could be TRBD1 or TRBD2 (5 bases each). The V and J ends lost 5 bases and 0 bases respectively, with 11 bases between them. Germline V gene lookup returns CDR1 MDHEN and CDR2 SYDVKM. This CDR3 contains 14 residues. Full variable domain (outside the CDR3, taken from reference TRBV28 and TRBJ2-7): DVKVTQSSRYLVKRTGEKVFLECVQDMDHENMFWYRQDPGLGLRLIYFSYDVKMKEKGDIPEGYSVSREKKERFSLILESASTNQTSMYLCASSPLGGSYEQYFGPGTRLTVT.

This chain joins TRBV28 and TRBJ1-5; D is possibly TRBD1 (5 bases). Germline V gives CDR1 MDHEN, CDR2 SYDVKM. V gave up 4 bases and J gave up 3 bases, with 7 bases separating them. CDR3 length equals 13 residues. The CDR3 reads CASSSGTNQPQHF. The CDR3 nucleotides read TGTGCCAGCAGTTCTGGGACCAATCAGCCCCAGCATTTT.

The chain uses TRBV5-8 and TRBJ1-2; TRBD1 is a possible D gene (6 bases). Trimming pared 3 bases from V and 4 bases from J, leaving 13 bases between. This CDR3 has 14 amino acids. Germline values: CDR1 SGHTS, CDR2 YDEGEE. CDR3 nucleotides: TGTGCCAGCAGCTACAGGGTTTCGGGCTATGGCTACACCTTC. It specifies CASSYRVSGYGYTF. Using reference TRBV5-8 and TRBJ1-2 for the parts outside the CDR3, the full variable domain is EAGVTQSPTHLIKTRGQQATLRCSPISGHTSVYWYQQALGLGLQFLLWYDEGEERNRGNFPPRFSGRQFPNYSSELNVNALELEDSALYLCASSYRVSGYGYTFGSGTRLTVV.

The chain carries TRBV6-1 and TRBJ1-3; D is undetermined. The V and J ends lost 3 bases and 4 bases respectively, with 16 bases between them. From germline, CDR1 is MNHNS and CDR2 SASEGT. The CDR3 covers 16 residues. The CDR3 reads CASSDTAGGGGNTIYF. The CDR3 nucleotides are TGTGCCAGCAGTGATACCGCGGGCGGTGGAGGAAACACCATATATTTT.

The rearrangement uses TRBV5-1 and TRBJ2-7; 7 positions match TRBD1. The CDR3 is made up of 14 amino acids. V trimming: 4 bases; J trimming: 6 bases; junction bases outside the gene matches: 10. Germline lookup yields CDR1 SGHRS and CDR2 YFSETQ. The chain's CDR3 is CASSEATGLSEQYF. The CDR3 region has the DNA TGCGCCAGCAGCGAGGCGACAGGGTTGAGCGAGCAGTACTTC.

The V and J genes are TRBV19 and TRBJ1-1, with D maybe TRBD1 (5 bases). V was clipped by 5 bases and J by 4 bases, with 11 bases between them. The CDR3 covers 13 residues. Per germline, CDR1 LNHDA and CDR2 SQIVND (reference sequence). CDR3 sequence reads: CASSWSGGTEAFF. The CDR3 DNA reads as TGTGCCAGTAGTTGGTCCGGGGGCACTGAAGCTTTCTTT.

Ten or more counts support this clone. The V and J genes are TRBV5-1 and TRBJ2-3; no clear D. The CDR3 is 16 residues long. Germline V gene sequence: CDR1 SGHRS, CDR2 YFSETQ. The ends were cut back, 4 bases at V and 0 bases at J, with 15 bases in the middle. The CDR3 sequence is CASSPRSGSSTDTQYF. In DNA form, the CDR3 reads TGCGCCAGCAGCCCGCGTTCAGGATCTAGCACAGATACGCAGTATTTT. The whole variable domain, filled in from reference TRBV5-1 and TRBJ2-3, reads KAGVTQTPRYLIKTRGQQVTLSCSPISGHRSVSWYQQTPGQGLQFLFEYFSETQRNKGNFPGRFSGRQFSNSRSEMNVSTLELGDSALYLCASSPRSGSSTDTQYFGPGTRLTVL.

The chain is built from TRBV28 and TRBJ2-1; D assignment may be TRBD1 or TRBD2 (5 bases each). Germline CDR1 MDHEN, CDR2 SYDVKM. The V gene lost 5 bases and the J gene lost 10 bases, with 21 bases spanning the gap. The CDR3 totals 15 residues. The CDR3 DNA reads TGTGCCAGCAGTCCCTTCTGGGGGACCATCTGGGAGCAGTTCTTC. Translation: CASSPFWGTIWEQFF.

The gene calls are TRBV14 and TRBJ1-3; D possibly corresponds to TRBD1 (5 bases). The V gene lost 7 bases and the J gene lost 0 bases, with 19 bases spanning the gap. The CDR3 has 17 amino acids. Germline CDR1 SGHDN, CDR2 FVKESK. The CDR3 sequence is CASTPTGPVSSGNTIYF. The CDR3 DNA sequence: TGTGCCAGCACACCTACGGGACCGGTGAGCTCTGGAAACACCATATATTTT.

CDR3 sequence: CASSLMGAGELFF. CDR3 nucleotides: TGTGCCAGCAGTTTAATGGGCGCCGGGGAGCTGTTTTTT. The V gene is TRBV27, the J gene TRBJ2-2; D unclear. The length of the CDR3 is 13 residues. Germline V gives CDR1 MNHEY, CDR2 SMNVEV (reference sequence). Trimming removed 2 bases at V and 6 bases at J, with 7 bases between.

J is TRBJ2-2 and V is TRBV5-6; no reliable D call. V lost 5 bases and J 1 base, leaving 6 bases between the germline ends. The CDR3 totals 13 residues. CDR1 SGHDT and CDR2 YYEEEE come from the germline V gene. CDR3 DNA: TGTGCCAGCAGACAGATGAACACCGGGGAGCTGTTTTTT. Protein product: CASRQMNTGELFF.

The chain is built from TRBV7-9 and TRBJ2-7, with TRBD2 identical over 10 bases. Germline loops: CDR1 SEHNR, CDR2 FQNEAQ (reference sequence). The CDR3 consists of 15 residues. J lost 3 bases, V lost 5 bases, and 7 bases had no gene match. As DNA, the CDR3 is TGTGCCAGCAGCCCCCGGGCTAGCGGGAGCTACGAGCAGTACTTC. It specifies CASSPRASGSYEQYF.

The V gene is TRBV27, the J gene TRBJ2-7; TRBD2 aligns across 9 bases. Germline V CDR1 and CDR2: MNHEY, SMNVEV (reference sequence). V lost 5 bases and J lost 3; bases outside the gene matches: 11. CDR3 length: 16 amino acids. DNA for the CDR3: TGTGCCAGCAGTCCACGTCTAGCGGGACTCTTCTACGAGCAGTACTTC. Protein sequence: CASSPRLAGLFYEQYF.

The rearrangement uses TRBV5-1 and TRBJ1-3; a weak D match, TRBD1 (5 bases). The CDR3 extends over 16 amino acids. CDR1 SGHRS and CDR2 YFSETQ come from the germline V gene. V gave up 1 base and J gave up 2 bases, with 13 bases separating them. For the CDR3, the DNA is TGCGCCAGCAGCTTGTTTGGACACCCGACTGGAAACACCATATATTTT. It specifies CASSLFGHPTGNTIYF.

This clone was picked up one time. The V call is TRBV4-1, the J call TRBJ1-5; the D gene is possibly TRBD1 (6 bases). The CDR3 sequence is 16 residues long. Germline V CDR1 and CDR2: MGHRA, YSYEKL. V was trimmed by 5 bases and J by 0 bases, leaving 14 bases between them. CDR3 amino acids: CASSRGGAYSNQPQHF. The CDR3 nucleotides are TGCGCCAGCAGCAGAGGGGGGGCTTATAGCAATCAGCCCCAGCATTTT.

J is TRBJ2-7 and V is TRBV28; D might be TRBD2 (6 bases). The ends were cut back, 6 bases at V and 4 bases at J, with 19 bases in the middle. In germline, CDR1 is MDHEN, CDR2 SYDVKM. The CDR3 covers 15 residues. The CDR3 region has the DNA TGTGCCAGCAGCCAAACTCGGGGGATATTTTACGAGCAGTACTTC. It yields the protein CASSQTRGIFYEQYF.

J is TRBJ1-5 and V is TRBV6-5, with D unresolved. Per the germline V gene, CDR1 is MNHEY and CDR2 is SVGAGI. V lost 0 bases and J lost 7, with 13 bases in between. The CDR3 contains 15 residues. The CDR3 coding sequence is TGTGCCAGCAGTTACTCGAAGGGAGGCGGACAGCCCCAGCATTTT. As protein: CASSYSKGGGQPQHF.

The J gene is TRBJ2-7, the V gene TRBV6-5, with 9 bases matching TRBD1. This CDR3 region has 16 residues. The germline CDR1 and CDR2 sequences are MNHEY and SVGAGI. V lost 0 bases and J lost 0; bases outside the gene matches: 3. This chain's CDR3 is CASSYSGTGSSYEQYF. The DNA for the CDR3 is TGTGCCAGCAGTTACTCGGGGACAGGGAGCTCCTACGAGCAGTACTTC.